Each of the 31 T cell receptor beta chains below was sequenced from the same sample in a study. Using its own MiXCR run on the 5' RACE reads, TCRdb lists one record per CDR3 protein. The data contain several thousand distinct CDR3 sequences, around a third of them singletons. Sequenced material: tumor-infiltrating memory CD4+ T cells sorted from the breast tumor. Subset meaning: memory CD4+ T cells, CD4+CD45RO+CD25-. The receptors here all came from a female donor with breast cancer.

V gene TRBV4-2 combines with J gene TRBJ2-7; possible D gene TRBD1, 6 bases. V was cut by 0 bases and J by 8 bases, with 17 bases left in between. Germline loops: CDR1 LGHNA, CDR2 YNFKEQ. The CDR3 sequence is 15 residues long. This chain's CDR3 is CASSQEGQGIWKQYF. The CDR3 bases are TGTGCCAGCAGCCAAGAGGGGCAGGGGATTTGGAAGCAGTACTTC.

The V and J genes are TRBV5-1 and TRBJ1-1, with unresolved D. The germline V and J ends were trimmed by 4 bases and 1 base, with 11 bases remaining between them. This CDR3 comprises 14 residues. Germline CDR1 reads SGHRS; CDR2 reads YFSETQ. CDR3: CASSPGGRNTEAFF. The CDR3 coding sequence is TGCGCCAGCAGCCCTGGCGGCAGGAACACTGAAGCTTTCTTT. The variable domain in full, with the rest retrieved from reference TRBV5-1 and TRBJ1-1, is KAGVTQTPRYLIKTRGQQVTLSCSPISGHRSVSWYQQTPGQGLQFLFEYFSETQRNKGNFPGRFSGRQFSNSRSEMNVSTLELGDSALYLCASSPGGRNTEAFFGQGTRLTVV.

Remarks on this clonotype: The junction differs from germline at one of its ends, possibly a read error. The CDR3 loop is CASSSTLAGNTGALFF. The CDR3 nucleotides read TGTGCCAGCAGCTCGACCCTAGCGGGGAACACCGGGGCGCTGTTTTTT. The chain couples TRBV7-3 to TRBJ2-2, with 9 bases aligning to TRBD2. CDR1 SGHTA and CDR2 FQGTGA come from the germline V gene. The CDR3 length is 16 residues.

This clonotype is medium-sized by share. The rearrangement links TRBV7-2 to TRBJ1-3; tentative D call: TRBD1 (6 bases). The V and J ends lost 4 bases and 4 bases respectively, with 14 bases between them. In germline, CDR1 is SGHTA, CDR2 FQGNSA. The CDR3 sequence is 15 residues long. CDR3 amino acids: CASSSYRTAGNTIYF. The DNA of the CDR3 is TGTGCCAGCAGCTCCTATCGGACAGCCGGAAACACCATATATTTT.

In this sample, this clonotype turned up many times. This sequence may be a read error, since a much larger clone differs from it by one base. This sequence joins TRBV5-1 and TRBJ2-5; possible D gene TRBD2, 6 bases. Germline V CDR1 and CDR2: SGHRS, YFSETQ. Trimming removed 2 bases from V and 5 bases from J, with 13 bases in between. The CDR3 runs 14 residues. CDR3 in amino acids: CASSLLAVKETQYF. The CDR3, as DNA: TGCGCCAGCAGCTTACTAGCAGTGAAGGAGACCCAGTACTTC.

V is TRBV5-8 and J is TRBJ1-2; weak D call: TRBD1 (6 bases). Trimming took off 4 bases at V and 4 bases at J, with 14 bases between the two ends. Germline loops: CDR1 SGHTS, CDR2 YDEGEE. CDR3 length equals 14 residues. In DNA form, the CDR3 reads TGTGCCAGCAGCCCCGGGGGGCACCGCTATGGCTACACCTTC. This translates into CASSPGGHRYGYTF. The full variable domain, in which reference TRBV5-8 and TRBJ1-2 provide the parts outside the CDR3, is EAGVTQSPTHLIKTRGQQATLRCSPISGHTSVYWYQQALGLGLQFLLWYDEGEERNRGNFPPRFSGRQFPNYSSELNVNALELEDSALYLCASSPGGHRYGYTFGSGTRLTVV.

This clonotype was seen ten or more times. For the CDR3, the DNA is TGTGCCAGCAGGAGTGTAGGGGGGGGAGGTCAGCCCCAGCATTTT. It translates to CASRSVGGGGQPQHF. J is TRBJ1-5 and V is TRBV27, with D perhaps TRBD1 (6 bases). Trimming removed 6 bases from V and 6 bases from J, with 18 bases in between. The CDR3 totals 15 residues. Per the germline V gene, CDR1 is MNHEY and CDR2 is SMNVEV (reference sequence).

By proportion, this clonotype is medium-sized (0.01 to 0.1%). The chain recombines TRBV5-6 with TRBJ2-3, with D hard to call. Deletions cut 4 bases from V and 6 bases from J, with 15 bases between. In germline, CDR1 is SGHDT, CDR2 YYEEEE. The CDR3 covers 14 residues. This CDR3 is CASSPRPPTDTQYF. In nucleotides, the CDR3 is TGTGCCAGCAGCCCCCGGCCCCCGACCGATACGCAGTATTTT.

This clonotype came up once. The chain has TRBV28 and TRBJ1-2, with TRBD1 matching 8 bases. Germline trimming cut 4 bases from V and 4 bases from J; bases unmatched to any gene: 8. Germline CDR1 is MDHEN and CDR2 is SYDVKM. The CDR3 consists of 15 residues. This CDR3 is CASSSNPGTGYGYTF. DNA of the CDR3: TGTGCCAGCAGTTCAAATCCCGGGACAGGCTATGGCTACACCTTC.

The rearrangement uses TRBV9 and TRBJ1-3; no clear D. The CDR3 has 14 amino acids. Trimming shortened V by 4 bases and J by 9 bases, and 17 bases separated the two germline ends. Germline V gene data show CDR1 as SGDLS and CDR2 as YYNGEE. CDR3 DNA sequence: TGTGCCAGCAGCATTTGTCAAGTGGGAGGCACCATATATTTT. Protein: CASSICQVGGTIYF.

The chain carries TRBV7-3 and TRBJ2-1, with 12 nucleotides matching TRBD2. CDR3 length: 13 residues. CDR1 SGHTA and CDR2 FQGTGA come from the germline V gene. The junction had 7 bases not matched to a gene; V was cut back by 9 bases and J by 10 bases. The CDR3 sequence is CASSSGRAGEQFF. DNA of the CDR3: TGTGCCAGTTCTAGCGGGAGGGCGGGGGAGCAGTTCTTC.

This clonotype is labeled medium-sized. The rearrangement links TRBV20-1 to TRBJ2-1; a weak D match, TRBD2 (5 bases). V lost 7 bases and J 3 bases, leaving 13 bases between the germline ends. The CDR3 spans 13 residues. CDR1 and CDR2 from the germline V gene are DFQATT and SNEGSKA (reference sequence). The CDR3: CSVFKRSYNEQFF. CDR3 sequence (DNA): TGCAGTGTTTTTAAGCGGAGCTACAATGAGCAGTTCTTC.

The chain has TRBV4-1 and TRBJ2-1; TRBD2 agrees at 8 bases. The CDR3 runs 14 residues. Per the germline V gene, CDR1 is MGHRA and CDR2 is YSYEKL. V lost 4 bases to trimming and J lost 2 bases; unmatched junction nucleotides: 1. DNA of the CDR3: TGCGCCAGCAGCCTGGGACTAGCCTACAATGAGCAGTTCTTC. Translation: CASSLGLAYNEQFF.

On this clonotype itself: The junction shows a germline mismatch at one end, possibly a read error. The V gene is TRBV28, the J gene TRBJ2-4; TRBD1 aligns across 7 bases. CDR3 length: 14 amino acids. CDR1 MDHEN and CDR2 SYDVKM come from the germline V gene. The CDR3, as DNA: TGTGCCAGCAGTCATCAGGACAGGAAAAACACTCAGTACTTC. Residues: CASSHQDRKNTQYF.

In its sample, this clonotype ranks as medium-sized. The CDR3 loop is CASSLDPRRGYTF. The CDR3 DNA sequence: TGTGCCAGCAGCCTAGACCCACGCCGTGGCTACACCTTC. The chain combines TRBV5-6 with TRBJ1-2; D not certain. Germline V CDR1 and CDR2: SGHDT, YYEEEE. Trimming cost V 4 bases and J 7 bases, with 14 bases left between them. The CDR3 runs 13 residues. Based on the CDR3 plus reference TRBV5-6 and TRBJ1-2, the full variable domain is DAGVTQSPTHLIKTRGQQVTLRCSPKSGHDTVSWYQQALGQGPQFIFQYYEEEERQRGNFPDRFSGHQFPNYSSELNVNALLLGDSALYLCASSLDPRRGYTFGSGTRLTVV.

Points on this clonotype: Here the CDR3 omits its conserved ending phenylalanine or tryptophan, so a read error is the likely source. V is TRBV6-2 or TRBV6-3 and J is TRBJ2-5; 11 bases align to TRBD2. CDR1 is MNHEY and CDR2 is SVGEGT in the germline V gene. The CDR3 spans 17 residues. The DNA for the CDR3 is TGTACCAGCAGTGACGCCGGGGGGACTAGCGGACAAGAGACCCAGTACCTC. It translates to CTSSDAGGTSGQETQYL.

The table lists this clonotype with many counts. This chain joins TRBV6-6 and TRBJ2-1, with a weak D call TRBD2 (6 bases). The germline CDR1 and CDR2 sequences are MNHNY and SVGAGI (reference sequence). Deletions cut 0 bases from V and 4 bases from J, with 16 bases between. This CDR3 has 17 amino acids. This CDR3 is CASSYSGVGGIYNEQFF. The CDR3 DNA sequence: TGTGCCAGCAGTTACTCAGGGGTAGGCGGGATATACAATGAGCAGTTCTTC.

This clonotype is labeled medium-sized. The rearrangement uses TRBV6-2 or TRBV6-3 and TRBJ2-5, with TRBD2 matching over 10 bases. The trim removed 5 bases at V and 6 bases at J, leaving 6 bases unmatched. The length of the CDR3 is 14 residues. The germline V gene encodes CDR1 MNHEY and CDR2 SVGEGT. CDR3 loop: CASSTPSGGKTQYF. CDR3 nucleotides: TGTGCCAGCAGTACCCCTAGCGGGGGAAAGACCCAGTACTTC.

This clonotype appeared a few times. The CDR3 DNA reads TGTGCCAGCAGTAACTTAGACACGTCCTACAATGAGCAGTTCTTC. This gives the protein CASSNLDTSYNEQFF. V and J are TRBV6-1 and TRBJ2-1, with D unresolved. The CDR3 is made up of 15 amino acids. CDR1 and CDR2 from the germline V gene are MNHNS and SASEGT. Trimming pared 5 bases from V and 1 base from J, leaving 12 bases between.

This clonotype was recorded many times. The chain carries TRBV5-1 and TRBJ2-3; 8 positions agree with TRBD2. V shed 5 bases, J shed 6 bases, and the junction held 11 bases outside the gene matches. Germline lookup yields CDR1 SGHRS and CDR2 YFSETQ. The CDR3 runs to 15 residues. The CDR3 nucleotides read TGCGCCAGCAGTGGTGGAGTTAGCGGGATGGATACGCAGTATTTT. Amino acids: CASSGGVSGMDTQYF.

This clonotype counts as medium-sized (0.01 to 0.1%). The chain recombines TRBV7-8 with TRBJ2-5; TRBD1 is a possible D gene (6 bases). Germline V CDR1 and CDR2: SGHVS, FQNEAQ. V shed 1 base and J shed 9 bases, with 15 bases lying between them. CDR3 size: 14 residues. The CDR3 nucleotides read TGTGCCAGCAGCTTAGACCGACAGGCCAGGGCCCAGTACTTC. Translation gives CASSLDRQARAQYF.

The chain joins TRBV20-1 to TRBJ2-1; 9 bases line up with TRBD2. J was trimmed by 8 bases and V by 1 base; bases with no gene match: 12. The CDR3 is made up of 16 amino acids. Germline V gene lookup returns CDR1 DFQATT and CDR2 SNEGSKA (reference sequence). Written as DNA, the CDR3 is TGCAGTGCTAGAGTGCTGTCGGTAGCGGGAGTGGATGAGCAGTTCTTC. Protein: CSARVLSVAGVDEQFF.

In its sample, this clonotype was seen a few times. This may be a read error: a much more frequent sequence differs by one nucleotide. The CDR3: CASSRTAGTEAFF. CDR3 in DNA: TGCGCCAGCAGCCGCACGGCGGGCACTGAAGCTTTCTTT. The chain carries TRBV10-1 and TRBJ1-1; D not resolved. Germline V gene sequence: CDR1 WNHNN, CDR2 SYGVQD (reference sequence). CDR3 length: 13 residues. Trimming stripped 6 bases from V and 4 bases from J, with 12 bases between.

By sample fraction, this clonotype is medium-sized (0.01 to 0.1%). The chain is built from TRBV20-1 and TRBJ2-7; 8 bases align to TRBD2. The CDR3 consists of 15 residues. The ends lost 3 bases at V and 0 bases at J; junction bases unmatched: 7. Germline CDR1 reads DFQATT; CDR2 reads SNEGSKA (reference sequence). The CDR3 here is CSARTSAQGSYEQYF. CDR3 DNA sequence: TGCAGTGCTAGGACTAGCGCCCAGGGCTCCTACGAGCAGTACTTC.

The V call is TRBV28, the J call TRBJ1-1; TRBD1 matches 11 bases. CDR1 is MDHEN and CDR2 is SYDVKM in the germline V gene. V dropped 1 base and J dropped 8; count of bases not matched to a gene: 9. The CDR3 is 16 residues long. The DNA for the CDR3 is TGTGCCAGCAGTTTATTATGGGGACAGGGGGGATCGGAAGCTTTCTTT. Protein: CASSLLWGQGGSEAFF.

The chain links TRBV12-3 or TRBV12-4 to TRBJ1-5; D remains ambiguous. The CDR3 runs 16 residues. V gave up 2 bases and J gave up 7 bases, with 18 bases separating them. Written as DNA, the CDR3 is TGTGCCAGCAGTTTAAGCCCTTCCCATAACGACCAGCCCCAGCATTTT. It yields the protein CASSLSPSHNDQPQHF.

The V gene is TRBV14, the J gene TRBJ2-4, with D maybe TRBD2 (6 bases). Germline V gives CDR1 SGHDN, CDR2 FVKESK. This CDR3 has 19 amino acids. Trimming left V 1 base short and J 0 bases short, with 19 bases between. The CDR3, as DNA: TGTGCCAGCAGCCAAGCACCGTCCGGGAGAACCCTAGCCAAAAACATTCAGTACTTC. It yields the protein CASSQAPSGRTLAKNIQYF.

This clonotype was counted only a few times. Given a much more abundant clone one base away, this may be a read error. This rearrangement joins TRBV7-6 to TRBJ2-5; 8 bases are shared with TRBD2. Germline trimming cut 0 bases from V and 9 bases from J; bases unmatched to any gene: 9. The germline CDR1 and CDR2 sequences are SGHVS and FNYEAQ. There are 15 residues in the CDR3. The CDR3 DNA is TGTGCCAGCAGCTTAGCCCGCGGGGGGCCAAAGGCCCAGTACTTC. This translates into CASSLARGGPKAQYF.

The sample holds many counts of this clonotype. The chain carries TRBV7-9 and TRBJ1-5; the match to TRBD1 covers 7 bases. Trimming at V came to 4 bases and at J to 3 bases, leaving 9 bases not matched to a gene. The CDR3 is made up of 16 amino acids. Germline CDR1 is SEHNR and CDR2 is FQNEAQ (reference sequence). The CDR3 here is CASSSFTGAYNQPQHF. CDR3 DNA: TGTGCCAGCAGCTCCTTTACAGGGGCCTACAATCAGCCCCAGCATTTT.

In its sample, this clonotype ranks as medium-sized. The chain employs TRBV12-3 or TRBV12-4 and TRBJ2-5; 14 bases are shared with TRBD2. This CDR3 contains 15 residues. V lost 6 bases and J lost 4; bases outside the gene matches: 4. For the CDR3, the DNA is TGTGCCAGCAGGGGGACTAGCGGGAGTTTAGAGACCCAGTACTTC. Protein sequence: CASRGTSGSLETQYF.

This clonotype was recorded many times. V gene TRBV4-1 combines with J gene TRBJ2-1; 10 nucleotides agree with TRBD2. This CDR3 comprises 18 residues. CDR1 and CDR2 (germline): MGHRA, YSYEKL. The V gene end was trimmed by 0 bases and the J gene end by 4 bases; junction bases not matched to a gene: 9. The DNA for the CDR3 is TGCGCCAGCAGCCAAGAAAGCGGGAGGGGATCGGGGTACAATGAGCAGTTCTTC. This encodes CASSQESGRGSGYNEQFF.